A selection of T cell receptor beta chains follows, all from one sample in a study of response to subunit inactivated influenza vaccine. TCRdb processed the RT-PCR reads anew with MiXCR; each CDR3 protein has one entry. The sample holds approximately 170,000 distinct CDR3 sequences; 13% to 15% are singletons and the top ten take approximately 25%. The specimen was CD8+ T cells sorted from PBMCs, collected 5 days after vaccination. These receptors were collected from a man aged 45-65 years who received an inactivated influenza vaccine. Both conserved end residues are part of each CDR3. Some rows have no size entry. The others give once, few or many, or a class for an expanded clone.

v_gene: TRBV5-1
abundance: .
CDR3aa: CASSLTGFNTEAFF

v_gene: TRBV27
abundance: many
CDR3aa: CASSSWGLTYEQYF

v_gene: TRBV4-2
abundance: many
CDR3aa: CASSQEEPDNEQFF

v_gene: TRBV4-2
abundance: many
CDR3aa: CASSQEFRDYNEQFF

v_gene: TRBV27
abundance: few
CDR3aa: CASSSGTSGRDYEQYF

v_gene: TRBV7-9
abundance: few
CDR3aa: CASSLAGTTYEQYF

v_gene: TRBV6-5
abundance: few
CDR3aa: CASSYAGQGGSPLHF

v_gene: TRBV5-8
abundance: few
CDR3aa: CASSPMASGLQETQYF

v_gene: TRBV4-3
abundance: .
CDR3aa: CASSQDPLKWHGYTF

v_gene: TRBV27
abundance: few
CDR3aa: CASSFSDRGYGYTF

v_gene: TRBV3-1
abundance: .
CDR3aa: CASSIGQGWSTEAFF

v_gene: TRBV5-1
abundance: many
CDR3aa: CASSLSLTGRDNSPLHF

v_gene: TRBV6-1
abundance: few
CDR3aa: CASNTGTQYF

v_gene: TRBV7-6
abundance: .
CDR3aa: CASSLGTGSNEKLFF

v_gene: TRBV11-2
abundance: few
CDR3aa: CASSYRDRESTGELFF

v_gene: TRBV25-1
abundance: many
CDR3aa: CASSEFADIPFTDTQYF